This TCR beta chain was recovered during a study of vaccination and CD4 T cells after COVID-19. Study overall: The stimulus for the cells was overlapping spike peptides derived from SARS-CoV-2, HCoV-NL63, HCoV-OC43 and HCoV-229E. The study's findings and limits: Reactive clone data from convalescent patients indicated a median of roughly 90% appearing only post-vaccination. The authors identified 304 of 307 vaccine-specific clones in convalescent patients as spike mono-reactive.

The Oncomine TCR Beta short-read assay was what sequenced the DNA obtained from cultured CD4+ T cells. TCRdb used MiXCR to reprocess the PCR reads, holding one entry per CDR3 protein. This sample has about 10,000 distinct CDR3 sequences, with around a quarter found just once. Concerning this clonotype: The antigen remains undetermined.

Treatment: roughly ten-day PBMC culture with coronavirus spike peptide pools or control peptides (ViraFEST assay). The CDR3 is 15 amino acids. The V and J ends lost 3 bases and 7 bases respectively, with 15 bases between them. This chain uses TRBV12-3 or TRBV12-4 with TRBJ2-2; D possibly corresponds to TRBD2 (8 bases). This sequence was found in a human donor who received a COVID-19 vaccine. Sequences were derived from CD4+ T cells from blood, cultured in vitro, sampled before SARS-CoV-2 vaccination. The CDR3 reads CASSFREGAVGELFF. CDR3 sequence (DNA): TGTGCCAGCAGTTTTCGGGAGGGGGCCGTCGGGGAGCTGTTTTTT.